The sequence of this TCR beta chain was determined in a study of shared clonotypes between healthy human individuals. Overall study findings and caveats: In general, naive subsets displayed greater estimated richness than memory subsets did.

Turning to this clone: Its target is not known.

The split of CD4+ cells yielded CD45RA+ naive and CD45RA-negative memory subsets. Profiled with immunoSEQ multiplex PCR; TCRdb holds only in-frame clones, not every one. This table has 200,000 to 250,000 clones, approximately 65% appearing once. Per germline, CDR1 MNHNS and CDR2 SASEGT. The ends were cut back, 9 bases at V and 5 bases at J, with 20 bases in the middle. This CDR3 is 15 amino acids long. The sequenced sample consisted of memory CD4+ T cells sorted from blood. Subset in this sample: CD45RA-negative fraction. The rearrangement links TRBV6-1 to TRBJ2-1; tentatively, D is TRBD1 (6 bases). This clonotype was obtained from a man aged 25-40 years in good health. The DNA for the CDR3 is TGTGCCAGTGGAGTTGGGACAAAGGGGAACAATGAGCAGTTCTTC. Residues: CASGVGTKGNNEQFF.